A selection of T cell receptor beta chains follows, all from one sample in a study of blood T cell repertoires in COVID-19. TCRdb's copy holds only in-frame clones and misses some; the assay was immunoSEQ multiplex PCR. The sample records approximately 19,000 clones, roughly 86% being singletons. The sequencing input was peripheral blood. These receptors came from a human donor in a cohort sampled during active COVID-19. The CDR3 runs from the conserved cysteine through the conserved F or W. D genes are given only for firm matches. A row's size may be missing; if present it is once, few, many or a size class.

>.|.|14|TRBJ2-5|TRBV27
CASSSWAPQETQYF
TGTGCCAGCAGTAGCTGGGCACCCCAAGAGACCCAGTACTTC
>.|TRBD1|13|TRBJ2-5|TRBV18
CASSLDRAETQYF
TGTGCCAGCTCACTGGACAGGGCAGAGACCCAGTACTTC
>.|TRBD2|15|TRBJ2-3|TRBV9
CASSVGGLAGYTQYF
TGTGCCAGCAGCGTAGGGGGACTAGCGGGGTATACGCAGTATTTT
>.|.|15|TRBJ1-4|TRBV4-1
CASSHLGGADEKLFF
TGCGCCAGCAGCCACCTCGGGGGGGCCGATGAAAAACTGTTTTTT
>few|.|14|TRBJ1-2|TRBV11-2
CASSSHSNSGGYTF
TGTGCCAGCAGCTCGCACTCCAATTCGGGAGGCTACACCTTC
>.|.|12|TRBJ2-7|TRBV30
CAWSADSYEQYF
TGTGCCTGGAGCGCGGACAGCTACGAGCAGTACTTC
>.|TRBD1|14|TRBJ1-6|TRBV9
CASSYGQDNSPLHF
TGTGCCAGCAGCTACGGACAGGACAATTCACCCCTCCACTTT
>few|.|13|TRBJ1-2|TRBV30
CAWSGETGYGYTF
TGTGCCTGGAGTGGGGAGACAGGTTATGGCTACACCTTC
>.|.|15|TRBJ1-3|TRBV11-3
CASSLDGTTGNTIYF
TGTGCCAGCAGCTTAGACGGGACAACTGGAAACACCATATATTTT
>.|TRBD1|16|TRBJ1-4|TRBV6-5
CASSWTGLPGGEKLFF
TGTGCCAGCAGTTGGACAGGCCTTCCTGGGGGTGAAAAACTGTTTTTT
>.|TRBD1|15|TRBJ2-2|TRBV11-3
CASSLRQGATGELFF
TGTGCCAGCAGCTTAAGACAGGGGGCGACCGGGGAGCTGTTTTTT
>few|.|16|TRBJ1-2|TRBV18
CASSPQLMGAPYGYTF
TGTGCCAGCTCACCACAGCTGATGGGAGCACCCTATGGCTACACCTTC
>once|.|15|TRBJ2-5|TRBV2
CASSEVGNHQETQYF
TGTGCCAGCAGTGAGGTCGGGAACCACCAAGAGACCCAGTACTTC
>.|TRBD1|15|TRBJ2-7|TRBV3-1/TRBV3-2
CASSPQGRIPYEQYF
TGTGCCAGCAGCCCACAGGGGCGTATACCCTACGAGCAGTACTTC
>.|TRBD2|15|TRBJ2-3|TRBV5-4
CASSLRTSDTDTQYF
TGTGCCAGCAGCTTGAGGACTAGCGACACAGATACGCAGTATTTT
>.|TRBD2|18|TRBJ2-1|TRBV27
CASTSSTGTSGGFGEQFF
TGTGCCAGCACCTCTTCTACCGGGACTAGCGGGGGGTTCGGTGAGCAGTTCTTC
>.|TRBD1|15|TRBJ1-5|TRBV2
CASRGQGDRNQPQHF
TGTGCCAGCAGGGGACAGGGCGACCGGAATCAGCCCCAGCATTTT
>.|TRBD1|15|TRBJ2-5|TRBV11-3
CASSPDRGTGETQYF
TGTGCCAGCAGCCCGGACAGGGGAACTGGGGAGACCCAGTACTTC
>.|TRBD2|16|TRBJ2-3|TRBV7-9
CASSLAGGRSTDTQYF
TGTGCCAGCAGCTTAGCGGGCGGGAGGAGCACAGATACGCAGTATTTT
>few|TRBD2|13|TRBJ2-5|TRBV6-5
CATSLGGVETQYF
TGTGCCACCTCCCTTGGGGGGGTTGAGACCCAGTACTTC
>.|.|13|TRBJ1-5|TRBV7-8
CASSLPGPSPQHF
TGTGCCAGCAGCTTACCAGGGCCGTCGCCCCAGCATTTT
>once|.|13|TRBJ1-2|TRBV21-1
CASSKARRIGYTF
TGTGCCAGCAGCAAAGCGAGGCGCATAGGCTACACCTTC
>.|TRBD1|14|TRBJ1-2|TRBV15
CATSRRDSTDGYTF
TGTGCCACCAGCAGGAGGGACAGCACAGATGGCTACACCTTC
>.|TRBD2|15|TRBJ2-1|TRBV5-5
CASSFSSGRDNEQFF
TGTGCCAGCAGCTTCTCTAGCGGGAGAGACAATGAGCAGTTCTTC
>.|.|16|TRBJ2-5|TRBV13
CASSLKAGTYQETQYF
TGTGCCAGCAGCTTAAAAGCGGGTACTTATCAAGAGACCCAGTACTTC
>.|TRBD1|15|TRBJ2-1|TRBV5-4
CASSSIGTGVNEQFF
TGTGCCAGCAGCTCAATCGGGACAGGGGTCAATGAGCAGTTCTTC
>.|.|13|TRBJ1-1|TRBV29-1
CSALTGMNTEAFF
TGCAGCGCTTTAACAGGGATGAACACTGAAGCTTTCTTT
>.|.|13|TRBJ1-5|TRBV30
CAWNDRDNQPQHF
TGTGCCTGGAATGACAGAGACAATCAGCCCCAGCATTTT
>few|.|14|TRBJ1-5|TRBV30
CAWSVLQGTRPQHF
TGTGCCTGGAGTGTTCTTCAAGGTACTAGGCCCCAGCATTTT
>.|TRBD1|12|TRBJ1-1|TRBV5-1
CASSVDRGEAFF
TGCGCCAGCAGCGTGGACAGGGGGGAAGCTTTCTTT